The sequence of this T cell receptor (beta chain) was determined in a study of T-cell reconstitution after alpha-beta-depleted transplantation in children. This clonotype showed up many times. What it recognizes is unknown. Molecular barcoding with unique molecular identifiers was used for the TCRbeta library. Via MiXCR, TCRdb re-called the PCR reads, giving one row per CDR3 protein. The table lists fewer than 350,000 distinct CDR3 sequences, 10% of them singletons. Study-wide results and caveats: Hyperexpanded clones declined; after one year, newly produced T cells mostly supplied diversity.

The source of this sequence is a boy younger than two with acute myeloid leukemia, due to receive a stem cell transplant. The sequences come from PBMCs, collected before TCRalphabeta/CD19-depleted stem cell transplant.

The CDR3, as DNA: TGTGCCAGCAGTCGGAGGGTCGGGGAGACCCAGTACTTC. Translated, it gives CASSRRVGETQYF. The chain joins TRBV12-3 or TRBV12-4 to TRBJ2-5; a possible D gene is TRBD2 (6 bases). V lost 5 bases, J lost 5 bases, and 12 bases lay in between. CDR3 size: 13 residues.